The 5 T cell receptor beta chains reported below all come from one sample, sequenced in a study of cytomegalovirus exposure and HLA in healthy donors. Use of 60 Vbeta and 13 Jbeta primers characterized the PCR. Only in-frame clones appear in the TCRdb table, and some are missing; sequencing was by immunoSEQ multiplex PCR. This table has over 65,000 clones, approximately 71% appearing once. Sequencing was carried out using PBMCs. The source is a woman between 35 and 50 years old in good health and CMV-seronegative.

The chain joins TRBV27 to TRBJ2-5; D tentatively reads TRBD1 or TRBD2 (5 bases each). Matching the DNA end better, TRBJ2-7 makes the J call doubtful. The length of the CDR3 is 11 residues. The germline V gene has CDR1 MNHEY and CDR2 SMNVEV (reference sequence). CDR3 region: CASGGSYEQYF. The CDR3 region has the DNA TGTGCCAGCGGGGGCTCCTACGAGCAGTACTTC.

The CDR3 DNA follows: TGCGCCAGCAGCTTGGGGGGCGAAGGCTACACCTTC. This codes for CASSLGGEGYTF. V gene TRBV5-1 combines with J gene TRBJ1-2; maybe TRBD1 (5 bases). There are 12 residues in the CDR3. V was cut by 0 bases and J by 8 bases, with 8 bases left in between. The germline V gene encodes CDR1 SGHRS and CDR2 YFSETQ.

This chain joins TRBV4-1 and TRBJ2-7; tentative D call: TRBD2 (6 bases). The CDR3 consists of 16 residues. V gave up 0 bases and J gave up 4 bases, with 16 bases separating them. CDR1 is MGHRA, CDR2 YSYEKL, per germline. The CDR3 DNA sequence: TGCGCCAGCAGCCAAGATTCCACTAGCCGCTATTACGAGCAGTACTTC. The encoded protein is CASSQDSTSRYYEQYF.

This chain uses TRBV5-1 with TRBJ2-1; 10 nucleotides align to TRBD2. Looked up from germline, CDR1 is SGHRS and CDR2 is YFSETQ. This CDR3 contains 16 residues. V shed 4 bases, J shed 7 bases, and the junction held 11 bases outside the gene matches. This chain's CDR3 is CASSPALAGGYNEQFF. The DNA of the CDR3 is TGCGCCAGCAGCCCCGCCTTAGCGGGGGGTTATAATGAGCAGTTCTTC. The full variable domain, rest sourced from reference TRBV5-1 and TRBJ2-1, is KAGVTQTPRYLIKTRGQQVTLSCSPISGHRSVSWYQQTPGQGLQFLFEYFSETQRNKGNFPGRFSGRQFSNSRSEMNVSTLELGDSALYLCASSPALAGGYNEQFFGPGTRLTVL.

This clone is a singleton in its sample. This specimen includes other DNA sequences encoding the same CDR3. V usage is TRBV9 and J usage is TRBJ2-7; possible D gene TRBD1, 6 bases. In germline, CDR1 is SGDLS, CDR2 YYNGEE. Between the trimmed V and J ends, which lost 0 bases and 5 bases, there was a span of 12 bases. The CDR3 has 14 amino acids. The CDR3 spells CASSVGYRDNEQYF. DNA of the CDR3: TGTGCCAGCAGCGTAGGCTACAGGGATAACGAGCAGTACTTC. The entire variable domain, with the rest obtained from reference TRBV9 and TRBJ2-7, is as follows: DSGVTQTPKHLITATGQRVTLRCSPRSGDLSVYWYQQSLDQGLQFLIQYYNGEERAKGNILERFSAQQFPDLHSELNLSSLELGDSALYFCASSVGYRDNEQYFGPGTRLTVT.